The subject of this entry is one TCR beta chain. Its specificity is not known. The entry originates in a study of T cells in Graves' hyperthyroidism and ophthalmopathy. Exclusion criteria comprised uncontrolled infection, other autoimmune disease, pregnancy or lactation. TCR beta CDR3 regions were amplified from RNA transcripts. The primer set for the first-round RT-PCR of the TCR CDR3 was HTBI. TCRdb independently ran MiXCR on the multiplex PCR reads; one entry per CDR3 protein. The sample has about 700,000 distinct CDR3 sequences, approximately 14% seen once. General observations from the study: Progression to ophthalmopathy was predicted a median of roughly 6.8 months early.

Germline V gives CDR1 SGHTA, CDR2 FQGTGA. The ends were cut back, 4 bases at V and 4 bases at J, with 10 bases in the middle. The CDR3 sequence is 14 residues long. The sample taken for sequencing was blood. The receptor was derived from a woman aged 18-30 years with Graves' hyperthyroidism. The V call is TRBV7-3, the J call TRBJ2-2; TRBD2 might be the D (5 bases). CDR3 DNA: TGTGCCAGCAGCTCCACTAGTATCACCGGGGAGCTGTTTTTT. It encodes CASSSTSITGELFF. The complete variable domain, with remaining parts taken from reference TRBV7-3 and TRBJ2-2, reads GAGVSQTPSNKVTEKGKYVELRCDPISGHTALYWYRQSLGQGPEFLIYFQGTGAADDSGLPNDRFFAVRPEGSVSTLKIQRTERGDSAVYLCASSSTSITGELFFGEGSRLTVL.